Following are 15 T cell receptor beta chains from one sample sequenced in a study of OX40 agonist ivuxolimab in advanced cancers. Using immunoSEQ multiplex PCR, the repertoire was profiled, and TCRdb retains in-frame clones only, with some absent. The sample lists under 85,000 clones, approximately 88% occurring once. The specimen comprised CD4+ or CD8+ T cells sorted from blood, sampled in a trial of the OX40 agonist ivuxolimab. The receptors stem from an adult with an advanced solid tumor such as melanoma, head and neck, liver or kidney cancer.

The V and J genes are TRBV7-8 and TRBJ2-5; TRBD2 aligns across 9 bases. The DNA matches TRBJ2-7 better at its end, which makes the J call doubtful. CDR1 is SGHVS, CDR2 FQNEAQ, per germline. CDR3 size: 15 residues. This CDR3 is CASSGSGGGAVEQYF. The CDR3 nucleotides read TGTGCCAGCAGCGGGTCTGGCGGGGGGGCCGTCGAGCAGTACTTC.

The chain couples TRBV10-3 to TRBJ1-6, with 9 bases that match TRBD1. Germline trimming cut 8 bases from V and 10 bases from J; bases unmatched to any gene: 6. From germline, CDR1 is ENHRY and CDR2 SYGVKD. The CDR3 consists of 13 residues. CDR3 sequence reads: CAIAGTGQSPLHF. DNA of the CDR3: TGTGCCATCGCCGGGACAGGGCAGTCACCCCTCCACTTT.

The V call is TRBV28, the J call TRBJ1-6; TRBD1 aligns across 8 bases. J was trimmed by 7 bases and V by 10 bases; bases with no gene match: 6. The germline gives CDR1 MDHEN, CDR2 SYDVKM. This CDR3 contains 13 residues. CDR3 sequence (DNA): TGTGCCACCCTCGGACAGGGAAATTCACCCCTCCACTTT. Translating gives CATLGQGNSPLHF.

The rearrangement links TRBV7-9 to TRBJ2-1, with TRBD2 identical over 8 bases. The CDR3 runs 15 residues. Trimming removed 3 bases from V and 7 bases from J; junction bases left unmatched: 8. Germline CDR1 is SEHNR and CDR2 is FQNEAQ (reference sequence). The CDR3 loop reads CASSFIAGLLNEQFF. The CDR3 DNA follows: TGTGCCAGCAGCTTCATAGCGGGGTTGCTGAATGAGCAGTTCTTC.

The DNA for the CDR3 is TGTGCCAGCAGCCTACTTAGCCCGGGCACCGGGGAGCTGTTTTTT. It codes for CASSLLSPGTGELFF. This chain uses TRBV2 with TRBJ2-2; D remains ambiguous. The CDR3 is made up of 15 amino acids. CDR1 is SNHLY and CDR2 is FYNNEI in the germline V gene. The V end lost 6 bases, the J end lost 4 bases, and 15 bases lay between the germline ends.

The rearrangement uses TRBV19 and TRBJ1-1; 9 bases align to TRBD1. With 9 bases clipped from V and 7 bases from J, the junction kept 6 bases outside the gene matches. Germline-derived CDR1 and CDR2 are LNHDA and SQIVND (reference sequence). The CDR3 has 12 amino acids. The CDR3 loop is CASRQGGFEAFF. The CDR3 DNA reads TGTGCCAGCCGACAGGGGGGGTTTGAAGCTTTCTTT. The entire variable domain, with the rest obtained from reference TRBV19 and TRBJ1-1, is as follows: DGGITQSPKYLFRKEGQNVTLSCEQNLNHDAMYWYRQDPGQGLRLIYYSQIVNDFQKGDIAEGYSVSREKKESFPLTVTSAQKNPTAFYLCASRQGGFEAFFGQGTRLTVV.

The rearrangement joins TRBV19 to TRBJ2-3; the D gene is possibly TRBD2 (5 bases). Trimming shortened V by 7 bases and J by 0 bases, and 11 bases separated the two germline ends. The CDR3 runs to 14 residues. Germline V gives CDR1 LNHDA, CDR2 SQIVND (reference sequence). The CDR3 DNA follows: TGTGCCAGTAAGGGTAGCGCAAGCACAGATACGCAGTATTTT. It specifies CASKGSASTDTQYF. Full variable domain (remainder filled in from reference TRBV19 and TRBJ2-3): DGGITQSPKYLFRKEGQNVTLSCEQNLNHDAMYWYRQDPGQGLRLIYYSQIVNDFQKGDIAEGYSVSREKKESFPLTVTSAQKNPTAFYLCASKGSASTDTQYFGPGTRLTVL.

The chain combines TRBV4-1 with TRBJ2-5; the D is unclear. There are 15 residues in the CDR3. Germline-derived CDR1 and CDR2 are MGHRA and YSYEKL. Trimming stripped 0 bases from V and 5 bases from J, with 13 bases between. The CDR3 sequence is CASSQEVLLAETQYF. CDR3 nucleotide sequence: TGCGCCAGCAGCCAAGAGGTTCTCCTCGCGGAGACCCAGTACTTC.

This chain's CDR3 is CASSLGLNSNQPQHF. The CDR3 DNA follows: TGTGCCAGCAGCCTGGGGCTGAATAGCAATCAGCCCCAGCATTTT. The chain carries TRBV6-1 and TRBJ1-5; possibly TRBD1 for D (5 bases). Trimming left V 6 bases short and J 0 bases short, with 12 bases between. Germline V gene data show CDR1 as MNHNS and CDR2 as SASEGT. The CDR3 runs 15 residues.

The chain links TRBV2 to TRBJ2-2, with TRBD2 matching 7 bases. The CDR3 has 15 amino acids. Per the germline V gene, CDR1 is SNHLY and CDR2 is FYNNEI. Trimming at V came to 2 bases and at J to 5 bases, leaving 5 bases not matched to a gene. The CDR3 protein is CASSELGGGTGELFF. CDR3 bases: TGTGCCAGCAGTGAACTTGGGGGGGGGACCGGGGAGCTGTTTTTT.

The rearrangement joins TRBV2 to TRBJ1-1, with D uncertain. The V end lost 1 base, the J end lost 2 bases, and 5 bases lay between the germline ends. Germline CDR1 is SNHLY and CDR2 is FYNNEI. The CDR3 sequence is 13 residues long. In DNA form, the CDR3 reads TGTGCCAGCAGTGAAGACACCAACACTGAAGCTTTCTTT. Amino acids: CASSEDTNTEAFF.

The rearrangement links TRBV11-3 to TRBJ2-1; D is unclear. V gave up 0 bases and J gave up 5 bases, with 5 bases separating them. Germline V lookup: CDR1 SGHNT, CDR2 YENEEA. The CDR3 length is 13 residues. In DNA, the CDR3 is TGTGCCAGCAGCTTAGATCAGGACAATGAGCAGTTCTTC. Translating gives CASSLDQDNEQFF.

The rearrangement links TRBV2 to TRBJ1-1; a weak D match, TRBD1 (6 bases). Germline V lookup: CDR1 SNHLY, CDR2 FYNNEI. The germline V and J ends were trimmed by 8 bases and 0 bases, with 13 bases remaining between them. This CDR3 contains 14 residues. CDR3 DNA sequence: TGTGCCAGCCATTTCGACAGGCTGAACACTGAAGCTTTCTTT. It encodes CASHFDRLNTEAFF.

This clone was observed a single time. The rearrangement joins TRBV7-8 to TRBJ2-3; maybe TRBD2 (6 bases). The CDR3 has 16 amino acids. With 5 bases removed from V and 1 base from J, the gap between germline ends came to 16 bases. The germline V gene has CDR1 SGHVS and CDR2 FQNEAQ. The CDR3: CASSQRLDARTDTQYF. CDR3 bases: TGTGCCAGCAGCCAACGACTAGACGCCCGCACAGATACGCAGTATTTT. Full variable domain (missing parts from reference TRBV7-8 and TRBJ2-3): GAGVSQSPRYKVAKRGQDVALRCDPISGHVSLFWYQQALGQGPEFLTYFQNEAQLDKSGLPSDRFFAERPEGSVSTLKIQRTQQEDSAVYLCASSQRLDARTDTQYFGPGTRLTVL.

V usage is TRBV6-6 and J usage is TRBJ2-3; possibly TRBD1 or TRBD2 for D (6 bases each). The CDR3 sequence is 13 residues long. The germline V and J ends were trimmed by 6 bases and 4 bases, with 11 bases remaining between them. The germline gives CDR1 MNHNY, CDR2 SVGAGI (reference sequence). CDR3 loop: CASSGGRADTQYF. Written as DNA, the CDR3 is TGTGCCAGCAGCGGGGGCAGGGCAGATACGCAGTATTTT.